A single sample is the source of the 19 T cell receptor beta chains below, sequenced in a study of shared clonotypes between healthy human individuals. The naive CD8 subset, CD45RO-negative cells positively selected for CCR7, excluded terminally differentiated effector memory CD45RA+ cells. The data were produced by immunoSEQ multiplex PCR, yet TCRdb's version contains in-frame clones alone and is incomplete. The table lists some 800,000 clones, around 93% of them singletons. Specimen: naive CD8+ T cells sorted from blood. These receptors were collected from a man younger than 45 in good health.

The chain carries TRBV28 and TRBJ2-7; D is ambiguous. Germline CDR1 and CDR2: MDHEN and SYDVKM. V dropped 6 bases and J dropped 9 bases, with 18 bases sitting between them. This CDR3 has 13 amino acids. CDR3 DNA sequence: TGTGCCAGCAGCCTCCCCTTAGGGTTGGGGCAGTACTTC. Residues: CASSLPLGLGQYF.

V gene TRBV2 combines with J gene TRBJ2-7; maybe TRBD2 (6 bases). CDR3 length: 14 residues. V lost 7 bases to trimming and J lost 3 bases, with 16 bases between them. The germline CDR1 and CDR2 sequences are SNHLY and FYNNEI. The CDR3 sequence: CASNREALGYEQYF. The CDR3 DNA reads TGTGCCAGCAATAGGGAGGCTTTGGGCTACGAGCAGTACTTC.

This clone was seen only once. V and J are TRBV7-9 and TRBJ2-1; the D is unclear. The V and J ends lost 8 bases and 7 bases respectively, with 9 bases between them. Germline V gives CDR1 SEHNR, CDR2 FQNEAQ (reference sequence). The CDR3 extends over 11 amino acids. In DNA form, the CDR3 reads TGTGCCAGCGTCGGTCCGAATGAGCAGTTCTTC. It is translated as CASVGPNEQFF. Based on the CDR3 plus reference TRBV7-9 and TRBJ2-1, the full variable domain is DTGVSQNPRHKITKRGQNVTFRCDPISEHNRLYWYRQTLGQGPEFLTYFQNEAQLEKSRLLSDRFSAERPKGSFSTLEIQRTEQGDSAMYLCASVGPNEQFFGPGTRLTVL.

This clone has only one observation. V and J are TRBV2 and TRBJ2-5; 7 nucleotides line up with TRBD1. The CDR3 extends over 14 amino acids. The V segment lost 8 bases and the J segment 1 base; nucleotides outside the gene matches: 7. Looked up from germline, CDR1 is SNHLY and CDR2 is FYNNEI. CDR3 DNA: TGTGCCAGCGAGGGGGCGGCAGTCCAAGAGACCCAGTACTTC. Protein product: CASEGAAVQETQYF.

CDR3 region: CASSFYKIQETQYF. CDR3 nucleotide sequence: TGTGCCAGCAGCTTTTATAAGATCCAAGAGACCCAGTACTTC. This chain links TRBV7-8 with TRBJ2-5; no definite D call. The CDR3 covers 14 residues. V lost 3 bases, J lost 1 base, and 9 bases lay in between. CDR1 is SGHVS, CDR2 FQNEAQ, per germline.

CDR3 amino acids: CASSSSSGRADEQFF. For the CDR3, the DNA is TGTGCCAGCAGCTCATCTAGCGGGAGGGCGGATGAGCAGTTCTTC. V usage is TRBV5-4 and J usage is TRBJ2-1; 12 nucleotides match TRBD2. Unmatched junction bases numbered 6, after V lost 3 bases and J lost 8 bases. The CDR3 sequence is 15 residues long. Looked up from germline, CDR1 is SGHNT and CDR2 is YYREEE (reference sequence).

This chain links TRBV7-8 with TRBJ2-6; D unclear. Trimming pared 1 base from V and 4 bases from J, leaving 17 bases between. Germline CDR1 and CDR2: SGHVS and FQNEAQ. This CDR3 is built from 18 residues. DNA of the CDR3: TGTGCCAGCAGCTTAGAGATCAGGTTACTTGCCGGGGCCAACGTCCTGACTTTC. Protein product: CASSLEIRLLAGANVLTF.

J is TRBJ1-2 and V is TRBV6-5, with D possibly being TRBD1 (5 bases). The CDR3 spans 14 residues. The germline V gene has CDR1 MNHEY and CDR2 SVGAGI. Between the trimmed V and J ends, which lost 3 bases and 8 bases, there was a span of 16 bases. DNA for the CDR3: TGTGCCAGCAGTTATGGGGGTCCCTTTACAGGCTACACCTTC. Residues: CASSYGGPFTGYTF.

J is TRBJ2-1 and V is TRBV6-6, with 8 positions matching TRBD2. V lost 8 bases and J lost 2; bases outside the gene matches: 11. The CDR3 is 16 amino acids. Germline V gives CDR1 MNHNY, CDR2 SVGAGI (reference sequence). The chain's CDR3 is CASQPGLVAPYNEQFF. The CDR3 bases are TGTGCCAGCCAACCGGGACTAGTTGCCCCCTACAATGAGCAGTTCTTC.

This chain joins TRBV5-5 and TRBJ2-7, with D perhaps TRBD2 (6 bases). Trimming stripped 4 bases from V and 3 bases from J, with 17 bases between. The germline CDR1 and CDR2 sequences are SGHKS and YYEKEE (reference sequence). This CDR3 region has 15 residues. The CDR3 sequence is CASSLGLTGLYEQYF. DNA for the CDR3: TGTGCCAGCAGCCTGGGACTGACTGGCCTCTACGAGCAGTACTTC. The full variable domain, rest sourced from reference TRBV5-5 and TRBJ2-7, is DAGVTQSPTHLIKTRGQQVTLRCSPISGHKSVSWYQQVLGQGPQFIFQYYEKEERGRGNFPDRFSARQFPNYSSELNVNALLLGDSALYLCASSLGLTGLYEQYFGPGTRLTVT.

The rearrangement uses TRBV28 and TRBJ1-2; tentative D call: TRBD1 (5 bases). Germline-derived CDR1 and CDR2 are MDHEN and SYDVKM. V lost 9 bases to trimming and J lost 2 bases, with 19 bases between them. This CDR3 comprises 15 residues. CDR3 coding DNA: TGTGCCAGTCATATGACCATTTCAGGGAACTATGGCTACACCTTC. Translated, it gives CASHMTISGNYGYTF.

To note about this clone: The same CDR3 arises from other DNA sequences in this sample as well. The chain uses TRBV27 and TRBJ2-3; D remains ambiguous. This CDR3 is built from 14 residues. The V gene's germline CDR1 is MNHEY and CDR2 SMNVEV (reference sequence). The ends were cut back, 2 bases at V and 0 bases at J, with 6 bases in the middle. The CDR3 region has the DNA TGTGCCAGCAGTTTACTATCTAGCACAGATACGCAGTATTTT. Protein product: CASSLLSSTDTQYF.

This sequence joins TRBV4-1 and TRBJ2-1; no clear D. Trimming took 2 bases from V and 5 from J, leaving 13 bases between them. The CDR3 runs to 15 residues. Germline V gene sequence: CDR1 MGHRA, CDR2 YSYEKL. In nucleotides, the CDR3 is TGCGCCAGCAGCCAATCCCTGGTTGGTAACAATGAGCAGTTCTTC. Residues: CASSQSLVGNNEQFF.

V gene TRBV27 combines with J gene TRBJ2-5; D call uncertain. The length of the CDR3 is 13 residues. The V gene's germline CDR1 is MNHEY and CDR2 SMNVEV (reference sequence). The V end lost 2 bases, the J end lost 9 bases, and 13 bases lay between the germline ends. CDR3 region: CASSLDEYAAQYF. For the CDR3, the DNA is TGTGCCAGCAGTTTAGACGAGTACGCGGCCCAGTACTTC.

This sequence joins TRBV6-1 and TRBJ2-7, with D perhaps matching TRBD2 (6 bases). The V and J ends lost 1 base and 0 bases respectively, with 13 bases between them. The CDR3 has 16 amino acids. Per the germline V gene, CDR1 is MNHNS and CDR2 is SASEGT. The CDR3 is CASSEDDGGSSYEQYF. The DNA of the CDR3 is TGTGCCAGCAGTGAAGATGATGGGGGGAGCTCCTACGAGCAGTACTTC.

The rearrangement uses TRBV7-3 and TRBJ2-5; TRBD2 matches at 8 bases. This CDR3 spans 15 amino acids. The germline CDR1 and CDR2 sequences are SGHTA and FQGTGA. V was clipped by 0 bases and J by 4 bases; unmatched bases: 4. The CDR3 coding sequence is TGTGCCAGCAGCTTAACGGGAGCGGGAGTAGAGACCCAGTACTTC. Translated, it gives CASSLTGAGVETQYF.

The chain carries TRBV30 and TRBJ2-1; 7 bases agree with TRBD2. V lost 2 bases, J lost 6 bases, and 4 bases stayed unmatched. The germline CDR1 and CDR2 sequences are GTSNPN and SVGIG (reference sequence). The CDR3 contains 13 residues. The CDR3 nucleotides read TGTGCCTGGAGTCTAGCGGAGTTCAATGAGCAGTTCTTC. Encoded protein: CAWSLAEFNEQFF.

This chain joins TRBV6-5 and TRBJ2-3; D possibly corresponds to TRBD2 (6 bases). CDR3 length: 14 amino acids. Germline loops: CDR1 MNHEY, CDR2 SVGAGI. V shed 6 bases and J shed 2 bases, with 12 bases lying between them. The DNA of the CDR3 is TGTGCCAGCAGGCCAGCGGGCTACACAGATACGCAGTATTTT. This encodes CASRPAGYTDTQYF.

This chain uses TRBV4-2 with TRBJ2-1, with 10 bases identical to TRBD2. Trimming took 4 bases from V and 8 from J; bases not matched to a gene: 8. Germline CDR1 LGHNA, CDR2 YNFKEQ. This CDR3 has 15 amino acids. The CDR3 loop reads CASSPPSGRGDEQFF. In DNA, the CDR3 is TGTGCCAGCAGCCCGCCTAGCGGGAGAGGGGATGAGCAGTTCTTC.